What follows are 15 T cell receptor beta chains derived from one specimen sequenced in a study of T cells in localized non-small cell lung cancer. Repertoires were generated with immunoSEQ multiplex PCR, while TCRdb's copy carries only in-frame clones and drops some. Found here are about 52,000 clones, about 87% of them singletons; the top ten hold about 17%. The sample consisted of PBMCs, taken before any cancer treatment. These receptors were taken from a female donor with stage II lung adenocarcinoma.

This clone was found once. This CDR3 is CASSATGGGAMNEQFF. DNA for the CDR3: TGTGCCAGCAGCGCAACAGGGGGCGGGGCGATGAATGAGCAGTTCTTC. The chain employs TRBV7-9 and TRBJ2-1, with 9 nucleotides matching TRBD1. The CDR3 spans 16 residues. The germline V gene encodes CDR1 SEHNR and CDR2 FQNEAQ (reference sequence). V lost 5 bases to trimming and J lost 7 bases; unmatched junction nucleotides: 12.

The chain is built from TRBV5-6 and TRBJ2-7, with a possible D match to TRBD1 (5 bases). The germline V gene encodes CDR1 SGHDT and CDR2 YYEEEE. This CDR3 comprises 17 residues. V was pared by 3 bases and J by 2 bases, with 21 bases between. In DNA form, the CDR3 reads TGTGCCAGCAGCTCGACATCAGGGTTTATTTTAGCCTACGAGCAGTACTTC. Protein: CASSSTSGFILAYEQYF.

The V call is TRBV6-5, the J call TRBJ1-1; D is uncertain. The CDR3 contains 13 residues. V shed 2 bases and J shed 1 base, with 5 bases lying between them. Germline V gives CDR1 MNHEY, CDR2 SVGAGI. Here the CDR3 reads CASSYDGNTEAFF. The DNA of the CDR3 is TGTGCCAGCAGTTACGACGGGAACACTGAAGCTTTCTTT.

J is TRBJ1-1 and V is TRBV5-1, with TRBD1 matching over 8 bases. The ends lost 1 base at V and 4 bases at J; junction bases unmatched: 15. The V gene's germline CDR1 is SGHRS and CDR2 YFSETQ. The CDR3 spans 18 residues. As DNA, the CDR3 is TGCGCCAGCAGCTTGATCGAGTTGTCCAGGGGGCATCTCACTGAAGCTTTCTTT. As protein: CASSLIELSRGHLTEAFF.

This clone was observed once. This chain joins TRBV7-6 and TRBJ1-1; tentatively, D is TRBD1 (6 bases). Germline-derived CDR1 and CDR2 are SGHVS and FNYEAQ. There are 15 residues in the CDR3. The V and J ends lost 5 bases and 1 base respectively, with 14 bases between them. The CDR3: CASSPQQGRNTEAFF. DNA of the CDR3: TGTGCCAGCAGCCCCCAACAGGGTCGGAACACTGAAGCTTTCTTT.

The rearrangement uses TRBV25-1 and TRBJ2-1, with D maybe TRBD1 (5 bases). Trimming shortened V by 3 bases and J by 6 bases, and 15 bases separated the two germline ends. Germline V lookup: CDR1 MGHDK, CDR2 SYGVNS. The CDR3 contains 15 residues. CDR3: CASSDWNTGGNEQFF. The CDR3 DNA follows: TGTGCCAGCAGTGACTGGAACACAGGCGGCAATGAGCAGTTCTTC.

The chain combines TRBV7-9 with TRBJ1-3; D perhaps matches TRBD1 (5 bases). The CDR3 runs to 18 residues. Trimming pared 5 bases from V and 0 bases from J, leaving 20 bases between. CDR1 and CDR2 from the germline V gene are SEHNR and FQNEAQ (reference sequence). The CDR3: CASSLLDHTGYSGNTIYF. CDR3 bases: TGTGCCAGCAGCCTGCTTGACCATACAGGTTACTCTGGAAACACCATATATTTT.

This sequence joins TRBV13 and TRBJ2-1; possibly TRBD2 for D (6 bases). V gave up 2 bases and J gave up 6 bases, with 17 bases separating them. The CDR3 runs to 16 residues. Germline V gene sequence: CDR1 PRHDT, CDR2 FYEKMQ (reference sequence). The chain's CDR3 is CASSLSVGGRANEQFF. CDR3 bases: TGTGCCAGCAGCTTATCTGTGGGGGGTAGGGCCAATGAGCAGTTCTTC.

This clone was observed once. This chain uses TRBV19 with TRBJ2-3; 8 bases fit TRBD1. CDR3 length: 15 residues. CDR1 LNHDA and CDR2 SQIVND come from the germline V gene (reference sequence). Losses at the gene ends were 8 bases for V and 2 bases for J; bases not matched to a gene: 9. The CDR3 DNA reads as TGTGCCAGTCGTGACAGGGGCGAAAACACAGATACGCAGTATTTT. Residues: CASRDRGENTDTQYF.

The chain uses TRBV5-5 and TRBJ2-7; D might be TRBD1 (5 bases). This CDR3 comprises 12 residues. Germline lookup yields CDR1 SGHKS and CDR2 YYEKEE (reference sequence). V dropped 4 bases and J dropped 7 bases, with 12 bases sitting between them. CDR3 residues: CASSKTVSEQYF. CDR3 bases: TGTGCCAGCAGCAAGACAGTCAGTGAGCAGTACTTC.

This clone was seen only once. This sequence joins TRBV18 and TRBJ2-7; 9 positions agree with TRBD1. Germline assignment: CDR1 KGHSH and CDR2 LQKENI. J gave up 2 bases and V 3 bases, and 5 bases lay outside the gene matches. The CDR3 runs to 15 residues. This CDR3 reads CASSPSGTGTYEQYF. The CDR3, as DNA: TGTGCCAGCTCACCCTCCGGGACAGGGACCTACGAGCAGTACTTC. The entire variable domain, with the rest obtained from reference TRBV18 and TRBJ2-7, is as follows: NAGVMQNPRHLVRRRGQEARLRCSPMKGHSHVYWYRQLPEEGLKFMVYLQKENIIDESGMPKERFSAEFPKEGPSILRIQQVVRGDSAAYFCASSPSGTGTYEQYFGPGTRLTVT.

This clone was recorded a few times. CDR3 protein: CASKWALGEGYTF. CDR3 DNA sequence: TGTGCCAGTAAATGGGCTCTTGGTGAGGGCTACACCTTC. The rearrangement joins TRBV19 to TRBJ1-2; D unresolved. With 7 bases removed from V and 8 bases from J, the gap between germline ends came to 17 bases. The germline gives CDR1 LNHDA, CDR2 SQIVND (reference sequence). The CDR3 consists of 13 residues. Full variable domain (remainder filled in from reference TRBV19 and TRBJ1-2): DGGITQSPKYLFRKEGQNVTLSCEQNLNHDAMYWYRQDPGQGLRLIYYSQIVNDFQKGDIAEGYSVSREKKESFPLTVTSAQKNPTAFYLCASKWALGEGYTFGSGTRLTVV.

V usage is TRBV5-7 and J usage is TRBJ1-5; TRBD1 matches at 8 bases. TRBV5-7 is an open reading frame whose function is uncertain. Trimming removed 4 bases from V and 4 bases from J; junction bases left unmatched: 4. The CDR3 runs to 14 residues. CDR3 loop: CASSRQGRNQPQHF. As DNA, the CDR3 is TGTGCCAGCAGCCGACAGGGGAGAAATCAGCCCCAGCATTTT.

The V gene is TRBV6-5, the J gene TRBJ2-1; D is unresolved. Deletions cut 6 bases from V and 6 bases from J, with 12 bases between. Germline assignment: CDR1 MNHEY and CDR2 SVGAGI. CDR3 length: 13 amino acids. The CDR3 protein is CASRPRWGNEQFF. The DNA of the CDR3 is TGTGCCAGCAGGCCGAGATGGGGCAATGAGCAGTTCTTC.

CDR3 nucleotide sequence: TGTGCCAGCAGCTACGACAGGAGTCCTCGGGAGCTGTTTTTT. Its protein product is CASSYDRSPRELFF. The chain employs TRBV7-9 and TRBJ2-2; possible D gene TRBD1, 6 bases. V lost 4 bases, J lost 9 bases, and 15 bases lay in between. The CDR3 totals 14 residues. Germline CDR1 is SEHNR and CDR2 is FQNEAQ (reference sequence).